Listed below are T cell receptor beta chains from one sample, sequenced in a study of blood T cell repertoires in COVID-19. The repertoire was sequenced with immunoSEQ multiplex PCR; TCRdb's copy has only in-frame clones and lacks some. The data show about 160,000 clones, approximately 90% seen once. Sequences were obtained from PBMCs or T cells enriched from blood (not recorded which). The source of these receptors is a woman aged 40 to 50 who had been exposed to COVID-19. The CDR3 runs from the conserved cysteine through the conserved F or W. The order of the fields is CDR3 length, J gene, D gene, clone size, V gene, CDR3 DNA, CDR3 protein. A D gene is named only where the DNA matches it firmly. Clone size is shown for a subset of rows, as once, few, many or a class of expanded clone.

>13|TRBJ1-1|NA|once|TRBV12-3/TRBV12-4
TGTGCCAGCAGTTTAGCGGGTCAGGGGAAAGCTTTCTTT
CASSLAGQGKAFF
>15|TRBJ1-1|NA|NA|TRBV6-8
TGTGCCAGCAGTTACAAATTCGGACAGAACACTGAAGCTTTCTTT
CASSYKFGQNTEAFF
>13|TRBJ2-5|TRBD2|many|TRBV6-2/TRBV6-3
TGTGCCAGCAGTAGACTAGCGCAAGAGACCCAGTACTTC
CASSRLAQETQYF
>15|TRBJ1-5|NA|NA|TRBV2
TGTGCCAGCAGTGACCCCAGGGGTAGCAATCAGCCCCAGCATTTT
CASSDPRGSNQPQHF
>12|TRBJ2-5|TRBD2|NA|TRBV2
TGTGCCACAAGAAGGGAGGGCGAGACCCAGTACTTC
CATRREGETQYF
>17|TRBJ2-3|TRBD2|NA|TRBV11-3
TGTGCCAGCAGCTACAGGACCGGGACTAGCGGAGCAGATACGCAGTATTTT
CASSYRTGTSGADTQYF
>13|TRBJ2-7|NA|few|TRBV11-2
TGTGCCAGCAGCCCCAGGGGCTCCTACGAGCAGTACTTC
CASSPRGSYEQYF
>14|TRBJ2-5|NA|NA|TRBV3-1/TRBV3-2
TGTGCCAGCAGCCAAGGACGAGGGCGGGAGACCCAGTACTTC
CASSQGRGRETQYF
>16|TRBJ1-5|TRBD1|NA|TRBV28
TGTGCCAGCAGTTTAGGGACAGGGGGCGCGGGTCAGCCCCAGCATTTT
CASSLGTGGAGQPQHF
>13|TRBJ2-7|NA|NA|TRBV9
TGTGCCAGCTCCTCCAAAGGGGTCTACGAGCAGTACTTC
CASSSKGVYEQYF
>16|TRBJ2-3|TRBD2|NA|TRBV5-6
TGTGCCAGCAGCTTGGTAACTAGCGGTAGCACAGATACGCAGTATTTT
CASSLVTSGSTDTQYF
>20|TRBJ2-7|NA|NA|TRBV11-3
TGTGCCAGCAGCCCGCACCCCTGGGACCATATCGGCGGGAACTTCCTCGAGCAGTACTTC
CASSPHPWDHIGGNFLEQYF
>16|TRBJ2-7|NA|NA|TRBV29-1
TGCAGCGTTGAAGATCCAGCGGCCACCCCCTACGTCGAGCAGTACTTC
CSVEDPAATPYVEQYF
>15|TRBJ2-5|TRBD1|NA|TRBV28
TGTGCCAGCAGTTCTGGACAGGGGTGGGCGGAGACCCAGTACTTC
CASSSGQGWAETQYF
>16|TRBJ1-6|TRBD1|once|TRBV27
TGTGCCAGCATAGGAAGGACAGGAGGTAATAATTCACCCCTCCACTTT
CASIGRTGGNNSPLHF
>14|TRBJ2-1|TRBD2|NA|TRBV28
TGTGCCAGCAGTTTGGGAGGGGTGGGGAATGAGCAGTTCTTC
CASSLGGVGNEQFF
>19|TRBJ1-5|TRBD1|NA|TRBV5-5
TGTGCCAGCAGCTTGTATGTCAGGGGGCGATTAGATAGCAATCAGCCCCAGCATTTT
CASSLYVRGRLDSNQPQHF
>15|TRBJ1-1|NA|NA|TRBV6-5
TGTGCCAGCAGTTTCCGGACAGCGACGAACACTGAAGCTTTCTTT
CASSFRTATNTEAFF
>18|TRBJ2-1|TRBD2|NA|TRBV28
TGTGCCAGCAGTACCCCCTACCCTCCCGGGAGGTCCGTTTATGAGCAGTTCTTC
CASSTPYPPGRSVYEQFF
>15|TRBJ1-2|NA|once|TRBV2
TGTGCCAGCAGTGAATGGCCCAGGGACAAGTATGGCTACACCTTC
CASSEWPRDKYGYTF
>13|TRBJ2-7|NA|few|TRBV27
TGTGCCAGCAGTATCCATAGTCGCTACGAGCAGTACTTC
CASSIHSRYEQYF
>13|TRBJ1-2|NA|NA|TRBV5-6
TGTGCCAGCAGCCCAACAGGGCTCTATGGCTACACCTTC
CASSPTGLYGYTF
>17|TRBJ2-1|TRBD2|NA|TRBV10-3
TGTGCCATCAGTTTCTCCATTTCTAGCGGGGTCTACAATGAGCAGTTCTTC
CAISFSISSGVYNEQFF
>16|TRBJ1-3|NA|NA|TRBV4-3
TGCGCCAGCAGCCAAGATACGGCAGGGGCTGGAAACACCATATATTTT
CASSQDTAGAGNTIYF
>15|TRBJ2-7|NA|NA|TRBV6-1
TGTGCCAGCAGTGATTCCCAGACTGCCTACTACGAGCAGTACTTC
CASSDSQTAYYEQYF
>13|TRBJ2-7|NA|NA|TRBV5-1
TGCGCCAGCAAGATACTGGGGCATTACGAGCAGTACTTC
CASKILGHYEQYF
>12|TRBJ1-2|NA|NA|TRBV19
TGTGCCAGTAGCCAGTTGGACTATGGCTACACCTTC
CASSQLDYGYTF
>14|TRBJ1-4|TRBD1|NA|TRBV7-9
TGTGCCAGCAGCTCAGACAGGGACGATGAAAAACTGTTTTTT
CASSSDRDDEKLFF
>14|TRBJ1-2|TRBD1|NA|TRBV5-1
TGCGCCAGCAGCAGCTTACAGGGGAGCTATGGCTACACCTTC
CASSSLQGSYGYTF